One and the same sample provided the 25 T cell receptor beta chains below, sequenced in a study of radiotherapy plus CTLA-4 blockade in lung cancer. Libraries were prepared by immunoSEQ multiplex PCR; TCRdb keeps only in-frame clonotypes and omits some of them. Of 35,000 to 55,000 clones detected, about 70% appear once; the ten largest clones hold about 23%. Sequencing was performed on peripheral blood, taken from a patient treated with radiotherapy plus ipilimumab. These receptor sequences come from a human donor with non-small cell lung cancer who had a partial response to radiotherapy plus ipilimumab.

The CDR3 DNA sequence: TGTGCCAGCAGTATGACAGGGCACCCGGACTATGGCTACACCTTC. This translates into CASSMTGHPDYGYTF. The chain joins TRBV6-5 to TRBJ1-2; 7 positions match TRBD1. The V segment lost 5 bases and the J segment 3 bases; nucleotides outside the gene matches: 9. The germline gives CDR1 MNHEY, CDR2 SVGAGI. CDR3 length: 15 residues.

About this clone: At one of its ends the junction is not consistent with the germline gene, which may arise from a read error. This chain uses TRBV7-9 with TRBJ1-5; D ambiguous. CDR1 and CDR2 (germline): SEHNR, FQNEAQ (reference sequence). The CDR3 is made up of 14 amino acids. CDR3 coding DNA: TGTGTCAGCAGCTTGGGCGGGAGCAATCAGCCCCAGCATTTT. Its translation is CVSSLGGSNQPQHF.

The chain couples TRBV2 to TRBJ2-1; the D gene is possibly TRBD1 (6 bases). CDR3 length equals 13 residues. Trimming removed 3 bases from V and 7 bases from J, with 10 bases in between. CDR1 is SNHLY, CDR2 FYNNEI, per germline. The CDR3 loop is CASSEGRGNEQFF. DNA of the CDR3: TGTGCCAGCAGTGAGGGTAGGGGGAATGAGCAGTTCTTC.

The CDR3 is CASSRLGTRIQNTIYF. DNA of the CDR3: TGTGCCAGCTCACGATTAGGGACAAGAATTCAAAACACCATATATTTT. The rearrangement uses TRBV18 and TRBJ1-3; a weak D match, TRBD1 (6 bases). Between the trimmed V and J ends, which lost 4 bases and 6 bases, there was a span of 19 bases. The CDR3 spans 16 residues. Germline values: CDR1 KGHSH, CDR2 LQKENI.

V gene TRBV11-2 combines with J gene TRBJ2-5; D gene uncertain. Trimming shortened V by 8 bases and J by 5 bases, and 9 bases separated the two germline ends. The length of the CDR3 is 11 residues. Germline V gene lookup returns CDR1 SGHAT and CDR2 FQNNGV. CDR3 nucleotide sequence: TGTGCCAGCGGCCTCGCCGAGACCCAGTACTTC. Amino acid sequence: CASGLAETQYF.

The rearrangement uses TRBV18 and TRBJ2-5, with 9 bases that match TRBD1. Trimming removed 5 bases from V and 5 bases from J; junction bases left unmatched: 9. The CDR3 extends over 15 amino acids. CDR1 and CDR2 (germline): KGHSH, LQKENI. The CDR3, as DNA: TGTGCCAGCTCAACCCCGGGACAGGGATGGGAGACCCAGTACTTC. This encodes CASSTPGQGWETQYF.

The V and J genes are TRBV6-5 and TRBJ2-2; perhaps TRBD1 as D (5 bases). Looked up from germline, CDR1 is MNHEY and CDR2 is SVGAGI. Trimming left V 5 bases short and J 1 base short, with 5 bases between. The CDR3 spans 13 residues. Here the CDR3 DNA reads TGTGCCAGCAGTAGGGGGAACACCGGGGAGCTGTTTTTT. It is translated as CASSRGNTGELFF.

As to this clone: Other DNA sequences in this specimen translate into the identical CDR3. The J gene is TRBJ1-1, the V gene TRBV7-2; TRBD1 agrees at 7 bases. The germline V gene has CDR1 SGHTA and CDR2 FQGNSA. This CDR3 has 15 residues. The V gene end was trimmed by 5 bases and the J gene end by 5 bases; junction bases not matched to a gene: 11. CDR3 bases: TGTGCCAGCAGCGCCACAGGGGTCTGGGGAACTGAAGCTTTCTTT. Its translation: CASSATGVWGTEAFF.

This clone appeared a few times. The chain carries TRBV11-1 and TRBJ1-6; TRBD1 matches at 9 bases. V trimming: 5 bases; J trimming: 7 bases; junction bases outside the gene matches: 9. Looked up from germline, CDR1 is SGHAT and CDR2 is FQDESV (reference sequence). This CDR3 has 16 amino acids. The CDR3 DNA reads TGTGCCAGCAGCCCGAATCTGGGACAGGGAAATTCACCCCTCCACTTT. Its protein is CASSPNLGQGNSPLHF.

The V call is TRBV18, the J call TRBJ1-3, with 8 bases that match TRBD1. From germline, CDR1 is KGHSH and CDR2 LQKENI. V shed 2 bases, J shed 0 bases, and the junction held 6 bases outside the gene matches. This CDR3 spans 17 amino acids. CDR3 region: CASSPIRQGSSGNTIYF. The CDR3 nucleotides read TGTGCCAGCTCACCAATAAGACAGGGGTCCTCTGGAAACACCATATATTTT.

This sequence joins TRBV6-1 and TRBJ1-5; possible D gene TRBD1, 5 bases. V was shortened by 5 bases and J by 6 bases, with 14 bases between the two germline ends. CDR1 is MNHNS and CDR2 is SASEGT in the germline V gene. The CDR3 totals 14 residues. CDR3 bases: TGTGCCAGCAGTTATGGTACAGGTAGTCAGCCCCAGCATTTT. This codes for CASSYGTGSQPQHF.

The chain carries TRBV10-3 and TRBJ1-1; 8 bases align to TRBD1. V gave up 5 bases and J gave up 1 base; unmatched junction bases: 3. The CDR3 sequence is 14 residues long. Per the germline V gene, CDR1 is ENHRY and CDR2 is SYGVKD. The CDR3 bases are TGTGCCATCAGTAGCGGGACAGGGAACACTGAAGCTTTCTTT. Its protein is CAISSGTGNTEAFF.

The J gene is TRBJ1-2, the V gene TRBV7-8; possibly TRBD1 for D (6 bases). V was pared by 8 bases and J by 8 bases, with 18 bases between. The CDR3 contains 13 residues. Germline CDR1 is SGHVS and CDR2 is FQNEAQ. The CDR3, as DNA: TGTGCCAGCGCAGGCAGGGGCTATTTCGGCTACACCTTC. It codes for CASAGRGYFGYTF.

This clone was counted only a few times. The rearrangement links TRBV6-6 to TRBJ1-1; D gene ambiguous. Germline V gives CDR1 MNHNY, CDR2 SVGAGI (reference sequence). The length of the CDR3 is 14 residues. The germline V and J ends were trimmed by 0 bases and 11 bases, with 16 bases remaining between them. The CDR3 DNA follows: TGTGCCAGCAGTTACTCAACGGGTGGTATGAGGGCTTTCTTT. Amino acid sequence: CASSYSTGGMRAFF.

CDR3 amino acids: CASSQRPTSYNEQFF. CDR3 bases: TGTGCCAGCAGTCAGAGGCCTACCTCCTACAATGAGCAGTTCTTC. The V call is TRBV25-1, the J call TRBJ2-1; D gene unclear. Germline assignment: CDR1 MGHDK and CDR2 SYGVNS. V was trimmed by 5 bases and J by 0 bases, leaving 11 bases between them. The CDR3 has 15 amino acids.

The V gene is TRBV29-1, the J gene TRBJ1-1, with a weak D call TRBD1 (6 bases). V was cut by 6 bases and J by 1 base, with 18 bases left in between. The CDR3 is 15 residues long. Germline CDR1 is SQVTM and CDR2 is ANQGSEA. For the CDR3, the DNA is TGCAGCGTAGACACCTCAAGGACAGCGAACACTGAAGCTTTCTTT. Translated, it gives CSVDTSRTANTEAFF.

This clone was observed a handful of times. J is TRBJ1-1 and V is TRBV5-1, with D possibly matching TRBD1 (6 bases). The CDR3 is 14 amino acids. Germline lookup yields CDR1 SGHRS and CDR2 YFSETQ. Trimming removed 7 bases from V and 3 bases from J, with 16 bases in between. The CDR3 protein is CASELGGRDTEAFF. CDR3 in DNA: TGCGCCAGCGAGTTAGGGGGACGGGACACTGAAGCTTTCTTT.

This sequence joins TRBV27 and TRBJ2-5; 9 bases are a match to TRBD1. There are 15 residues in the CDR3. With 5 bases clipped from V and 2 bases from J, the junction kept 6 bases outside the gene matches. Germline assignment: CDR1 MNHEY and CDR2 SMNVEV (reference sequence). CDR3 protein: CASSPGQGRQETQYF. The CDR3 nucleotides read TGTGCCAGCAGTCCGGGACAGGGTAGACAAGAGACCCAGTACTTC.

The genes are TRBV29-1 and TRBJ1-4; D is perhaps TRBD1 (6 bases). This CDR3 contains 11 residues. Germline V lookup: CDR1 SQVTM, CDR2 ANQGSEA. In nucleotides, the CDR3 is TGCTCGGGACATTTAGGTGAAAAACTGTTTTTT. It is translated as CSGHLGEKLFF.

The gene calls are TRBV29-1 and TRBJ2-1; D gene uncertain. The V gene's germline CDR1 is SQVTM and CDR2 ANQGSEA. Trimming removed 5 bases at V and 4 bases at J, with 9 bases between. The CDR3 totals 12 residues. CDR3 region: CSVPGRYNEQFF. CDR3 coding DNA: TGCAGCGTTCCTGGCCGATACAATGAGCAGTTCTTC.

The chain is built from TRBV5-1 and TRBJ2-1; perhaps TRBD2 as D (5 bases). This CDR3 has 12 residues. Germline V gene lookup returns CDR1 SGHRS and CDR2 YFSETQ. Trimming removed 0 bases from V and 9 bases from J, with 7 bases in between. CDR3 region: CASSLVRGEQFF. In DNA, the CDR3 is TGCGCCAGCAGCTTGGTTCGGGGTGAGCAGTTCTTC.

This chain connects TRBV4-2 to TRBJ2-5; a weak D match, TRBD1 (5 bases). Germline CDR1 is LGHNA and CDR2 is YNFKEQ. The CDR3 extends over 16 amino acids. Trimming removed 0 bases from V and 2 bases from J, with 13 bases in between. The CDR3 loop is CASSQESRRGQETQYF. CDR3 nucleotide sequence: TGTGCCAGCAGCCAAGAATCGAGAAGGGGACAAGAGACCCAGTACTTC.

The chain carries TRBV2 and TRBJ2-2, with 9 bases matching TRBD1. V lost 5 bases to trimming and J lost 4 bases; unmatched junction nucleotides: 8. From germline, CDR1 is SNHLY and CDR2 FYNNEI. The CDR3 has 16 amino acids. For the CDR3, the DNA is TGTGCCAGCAGTCCTACAGGGGGCGCGAGCACCGGGGAGCTGTTTTTT. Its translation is CASSPTGGASTGELFF.

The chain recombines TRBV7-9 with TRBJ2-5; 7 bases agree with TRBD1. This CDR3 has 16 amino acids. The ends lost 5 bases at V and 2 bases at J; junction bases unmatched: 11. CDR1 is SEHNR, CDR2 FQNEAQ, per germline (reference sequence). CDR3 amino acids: CASSAEPTGEQETQYF. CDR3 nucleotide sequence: TGTGCCAGCAGCGCCGAGCCTACAGGGGAACAAGAGACCCAGTACTTC. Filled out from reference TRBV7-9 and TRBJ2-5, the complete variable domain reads DTGVSQNPRHKITKRGQNVTFRCDPISEHNRLYWYRQTLGQGPEFLTYFQNEAQLEKSRLLSDRFSAERPKGSFSTLEIQRTEQGDSAMYLCASSAEPTGEQETQYFGPGTRLLVL.

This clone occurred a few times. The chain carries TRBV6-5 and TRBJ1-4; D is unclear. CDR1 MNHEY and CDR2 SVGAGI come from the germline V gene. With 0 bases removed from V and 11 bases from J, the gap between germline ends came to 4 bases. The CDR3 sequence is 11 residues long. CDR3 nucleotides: TGTGCCAGCAGTTACTCGGAGAAACTGTTTTTT. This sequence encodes CASSYSEKLFF.